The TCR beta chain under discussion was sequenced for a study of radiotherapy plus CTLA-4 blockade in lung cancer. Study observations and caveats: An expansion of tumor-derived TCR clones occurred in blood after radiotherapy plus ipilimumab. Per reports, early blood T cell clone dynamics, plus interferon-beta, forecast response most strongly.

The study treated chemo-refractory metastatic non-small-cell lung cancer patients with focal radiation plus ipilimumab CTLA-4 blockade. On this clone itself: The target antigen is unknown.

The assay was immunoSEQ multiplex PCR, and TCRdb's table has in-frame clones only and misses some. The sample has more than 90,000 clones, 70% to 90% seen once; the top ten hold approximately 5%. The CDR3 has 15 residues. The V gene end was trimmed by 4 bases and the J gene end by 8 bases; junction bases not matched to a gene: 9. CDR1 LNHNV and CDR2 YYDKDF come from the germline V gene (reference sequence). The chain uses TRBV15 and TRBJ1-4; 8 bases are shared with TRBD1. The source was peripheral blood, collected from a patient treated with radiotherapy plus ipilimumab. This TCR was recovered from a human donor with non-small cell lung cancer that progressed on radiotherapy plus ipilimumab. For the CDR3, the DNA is TGTGCCACCAGCACATTCCAGGGGGCTCGGGAAAAACTGTTTTTT. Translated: CATSTFQGAREKLFF.